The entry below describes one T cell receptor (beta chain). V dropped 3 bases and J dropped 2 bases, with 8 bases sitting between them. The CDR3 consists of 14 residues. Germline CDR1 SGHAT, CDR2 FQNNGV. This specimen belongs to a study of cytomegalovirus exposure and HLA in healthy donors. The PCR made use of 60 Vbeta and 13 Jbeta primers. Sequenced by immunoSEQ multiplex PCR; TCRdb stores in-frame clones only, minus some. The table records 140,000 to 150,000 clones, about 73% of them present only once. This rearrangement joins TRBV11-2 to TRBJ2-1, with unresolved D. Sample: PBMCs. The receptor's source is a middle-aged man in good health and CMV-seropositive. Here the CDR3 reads CASSLRSPYNEQFF. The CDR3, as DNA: TGTGCCAGCAGCTTGAGGTCGCCCTACAATGAGCAGTTCTTC.